Presented here are 26 T cell receptor beta chains from one specimen sequenced in a study of low-dose radiotherapy and immunotherapy resistance in tumors. First-strand cDNA used TRAV- and TRBV-specific primers, covering alpha and beta chains. It was with a constant-region primer and a V-primer adapter that TCRs were amplified over 20 PCR cycles. TCRdb re-derived calls from the reads in MiXCR, one entry per CDR3 protein. The table lists 54,000 or so distinct CDR3 sequences, approximately 25% of them singletons. Time point meaning: before trial treatment. The material was PBMCs, obtained before treatment. The receptors were sampled from a male donor with prostate cancer.

This clonotype was seen many times. V and J are TRBV30 and TRBJ1-4; the D is unclear. Deletions cut 2 bases from V and 7 bases from J, with 5 bases between. Germline V gives CDR1 GTSNPN, CDR2 SVGIG (reference sequence). The length of the CDR3 is 11 residues. The CDR3 DNA is TGTGCCTGGAGTACGGTTGAAAAACTGTTTTTT. Translated: CAWSTVEKLFF.

This clonotype came up many times. The chain joins TRBV2 to TRBJ2-1; 11 nucleotides line up with TRBD2. Germline trimming cut 6 bases from V and 10 bases from J; bases unmatched to any gene: 11. This CDR3 is built from 15 residues. The germline gives CDR1 SNHLY, CDR2 FYNNEI. CDR3: CASSLSGGGPWEQFF. CDR3 DNA sequence: TGTGCCAGCAGCCTTAGCGGGGGGGGTCCGTGGGAGCAGTTCTTC.

This clonotype has just one count. V gene TRBV12-3 or TRBV12-4 combines with J gene TRBJ2-2; D is unclear. The CDR3 sequence is 15 residues long. V shed 6 bases and J shed 4 bases, with 15 bases lying between them. The CDR3 sequence: CASSLGSGSTGELFF. The CDR3, as DNA: TGTGCCAGCAGCCTCGGATCGGGTTCCACCGGGGAGCTGTTTTTT.

At least ten counts were recorded for this clonotype. V is TRBV4-1 and J is TRBJ2-1, with TRBD2 identical over 9 bases. Germline CDR1 is MGHRA and CDR2 is YSYEKL. The V and J ends lost 4 bases and 3 bases, in that order; junction bases with no gene match: 10. The CDR3 loop spans 17 amino acids. This chain's CDR3 is CASSLRGSGSRYNEQFF. DNA of the CDR3: TGCGCCAGCAGCCTTCGGGGTAGCGGGAGTCGCTACAATGAGCAGTTCTTC.

This clonotype came up many times. CDR3 loop: CASEGEAGELFF. The CDR3 DNA follows: TGTGCCTCCGAAGGGGAGGCCGGGGAGCTGTTTTTT. V and J are TRBV12-3 or TRBV12-4 and TRBJ2-2; tentative D call: TRBD2 (6 bases). V was trimmed by 11 bases and J by 6 bases, leaving 13 bases between them. The CDR3 has 12 amino acids.

This clonotype has a count of ten or more. The rearrangement uses TRBV19 and TRBJ2-6, with D perhaps given as TRBD1 or TRBD2 (6 bases each). The germline V gene encodes CDR1 LNHDA and CDR2 SQIVND (reference sequence). CDR3 length: 16 amino acids. V was trimmed by 3 bases and J by 0 bases, leaving 9 bases between them. CDR3 residues: CASSMGGNSGANVLTF. In DNA form, the CDR3 reads TGTGCCAGTAGTATGGGGGGCAACTCTGGGGCCAACGTCCTGACTTTC.

A few counts support this clonotype. This chain links TRBV7-6 with TRBJ1-1; 10 nucleotides agree with TRBD1. Germline V lookup: CDR1 SGHVS, CDR2 FNYEAQ. The CDR3 runs 15 residues. The V segment lost 5 bases and the J segment 6 bases; nucleotides outside the gene matches: 9. The DNA for the CDR3 is TGTGCCAGCAGCACGGGGGACAGGGGAAAAGCTGAAGCTTTCTTT. Its protein product is CASSTGDRGKAEAFF.

This clonotype has just a few counts. This sequence joins TRBV7-8 and TRBJ2-7, with a tentative D call TRBD2 (6 bases). From germline, CDR1 is SGHVS and CDR2 FQNEAQ. V was clipped by 5 bases and J by 7 bases, with 15 bases between them. The CDR3 has 13 residues. CDR3 in amino acids: CASSPIRGSEQYF. As DNA, the CDR3 is TGTGCCAGCAGCCCGATCCGGGGGAGTGAGCAGTACTTC. The full variable domain, its missing parts supplied by reference TRBV7-8 and TRBJ2-7, is GAGVSQSPRYKVAKRGQDVALRCDPISGHVSLFWYQQALGQGPEFLTYFQNEAQLDKSGLPSDRFFAERPEGSVSTLKIQRTQQEDSAVYLCASSPIRGSEQYFGPGTRLTVT.

This clonotype turned up a few times. This chain connects TRBV25-1 to TRBJ2-5, with D possibly matching TRBD1 (6 bases). Germline loops: CDR1 MGHDK, CDR2 SYGVNS. This CDR3 spans 15 amino acids. Trimming stripped 3 bases from V and 2 bases from J, with 13 bases between. Here the CDR3 reads CASSDARQAQETQYF. CDR3 bases: TGTGCCAGCAGTGACGCCCGACAGGCTCAAGAGACCCAGTACTTC.

This clonotype was detected ten times or more. Germline and junction disagree at one end, which may indicate a read error. The rearrangement uses TRBV5-1 and TRBJ2-2; D possibly corresponds to TRBD1 (6 bases). The CDR3 is 16 residues long. Germline V gene data show CDR1 as SGHRS and CDR2 as YFSETQ. The chain's CDR3 is CASSFGQNKNTGELFF. The CDR3 DNA follows: TGTGCCAGCAGCTTCGGACAGAACAAGAACACCGGGGAGCTGTTTTTT.

This clonotype was counted at least ten times. This chain joins TRBV20-1 and TRBJ1-6, with D unclear. Trimming stripped 5 bases from V and 7 bases from J, with 9 bases between. CDR3 length: 12 residues. Looked up from germline, CDR1 is DFQATT and CDR2 is SNEGSKA (reference sequence). CDR3 sequence reads: CSAAQPNSPLHF. CDR3 bases: TGCAGTGCTGCGCAACCAAATTCACCCCTCCACTTT.

The chain recombines TRBV28 with TRBJ2-3; TRBD2 might be the D (7 bases). Germline V gives CDR1 MDHEN, CDR2 SYDVKM. Trimming took off 7 bases at V and 0 bases at J, with 14 bases between the two ends. The CDR3 covers 15 residues. The CDR3: CASTLGRGSTDTQYF. The CDR3 DNA is TGTGCCAGCACCCTAGGGAGGGGGAGCACAGATACGCAGTATTTT. Complete variable domain (other parts from reference TRBV28 and TRBJ2-3): DVKVTQSSRYLVKRTGEKVFLECVQDMDHENMFWYRQDPGLGLRLIYFSYDVKMKEKGDIPEGYSVSREKKERFSLILESASTNQTSMYLCASTLGRGSTDTQYFGPGTRLTVL.

In this sample, this clonotype turned up many times. J is TRBJ1-1 and V is TRBV7-8, with 7 nucleotides matching TRBD1. Germline values: CDR1 SGHVS, CDR2 FQNEAQ. V lost 1 base, J lost 2 bases, and 4 bases stayed unmatched. This CDR3 has 15 residues. In nucleotides, the CDR3 is TGTGCCAGCAGCTTAGAGGGGACAGTAAACACTGAAGCTTTCTTT. Its translation: CASSLEGTVNTEAFF.

In its sample, this clonotype was seen many times. This chain connects TRBV20-1 to TRBJ2-1; 8 bases align to TRBD2. This CDR3 contains 15 residues. The germline gives CDR1 DFQATT, CDR2 SNEGSKA (reference sequence). With V trimmed by 3 bases and J by 0 bases, 4 bases remained unmatched. This CDR3 reads CSARSGSNSYNEQFF. CDR3 DNA sequence: TGCAGTGCTAGGAGCGGGAGCAACTCCTACAATGAGCAGTTCTTC.

Remarks on this clonotype: This likely traces to a read error, being one base from a far larger clone. J is TRBJ1-5 and V is TRBV7-6; the match to TRBD1 covers 8 bases. Germline loops: CDR1 SGHVS, CDR2 FNYEAQ. CDR3 length: 15 amino acids. The CDR3 region is CAISQTGASNQPQHF. The CDR3 DNA is TGTGCCATCAGCCAGACAGGGGCTAGCAATCAGCCCCAGCATTTT.

There are many counts of this clonotype. The chain uses TRBV29-1 and TRBJ2-1, with D perhaps being TRBD1 or TRBD2 (6 bases each). Germline assignment: CDR1 SQVTM and CDR2 ANQGSEA. This CDR3 is built from 13 residues. The germline V and J ends were trimmed by 6 bases and 6 bases, with 15 bases remaining between them. The DNA for the CDR3 is TGCAGCGTCAGGGGACTTAGGGGCAATGAGCAGTTCTTC. Amino acid sequence: CSVRGLRGNEQFF.

V usage is TRBV2 and J usage is TRBJ2-3, with 12 bases identical to TRBD2. CDR1 SNHLY and CDR2 FYNNEI come from the germline V gene. V was clipped by 8 bases and J by 2 bases; unmatched bases: 8. The CDR3 loop spans 16 amino acids. CDR3 coding DNA: TGTGCCAGCGAACTAGCGGGGGGACTATCCACAGATACGCAGTATTTT. Translating it yields CASELAGGLSTDTQYF.

In its sample, this clonotype was seen many times. The chain combines TRBV28 with TRBJ1-1; D is ambiguous. V lost 3 bases and J lost 1, with 9 bases in between. Germline CDR1 is MDHEN and CDR2 is SYDVKM. This CDR3 has 14 residues. DNA of the CDR3: TGTGCCAGCAGTTTGATAGCCGCGAACACTGAAGCTTTCTTT. It yields the protein CASSLIAANTEAFF.

This clonotype was seen many times. The chain recombines TRBV6-2 or TRBV6-3 with TRBJ2-7; possible D gene TRBD1, 6 bases. The V and J ends lost 2 bases and 5 bases respectively, with 28 bases between them. CDR1 MNHEY and CDR2 SVGEGT come from the germline V gene. CDR3 length: 19 amino acids. The CDR3 loop reads CASSYPFTGQPAGSHEQYF. DNA for the CDR3: TGTGCCAGCAGTTACCCTTTCACCGGACAGCCTGCCGGGTCTCACGAGCAGTACTTC.

This clonotype has ten or more counts. The chain carries TRBV6-2 or TRBV6-3 and TRBJ1-1; D unresolved. Trimming cost V 6 bases and J 6 bases, with 11 bases left between them. CDR1 and CDR2 from the germline V gene are MNHEY and SVGEGT. The CDR3 runs 12 residues. Here the CDR3 reads CASRRWSSEAFF. CDR3 nucleotide sequence: TGTGCCAGCAGGCGGTGGAGTTCTGAAGCTTTCTTT.

This clonotype has a count of ten or more. The rearrangement uses TRBV28 and TRBJ1-3; D is unclear. The V end was cut by 3 bases, the J end by 3 bases, with 9 bases between. Germline V lookup: CDR1 MDHEN, CDR2 SYDVKM. CDR3 size: 14 residues. For the CDR3, the DNA is TGTGCCAGCAGTTTGCAGGATTATGGAAACACCATATATTTT. Protein product: CASSLQDYGNTIYF.

This clonotype was observed at least ten times. The rearrangement links TRBV5-1 to TRBJ2-1; 8 nucleotides match TRBD2. J was trimmed by 16 bases and V by 0 bases; bases with no gene match: 9. This CDR3 has 13 amino acids. In germline, CDR1 is SGHRS, CDR2 YFSETQ. The CDR3 DNA reads TGCGCCAGCAGCTTGGGGGCCGGGAGGGCCGGCTTCTTC. It encodes CASSLGAGRAGFF.

This clonotype was found many times. The rearrangement uses TRBV5-1 and TRBJ1-5; D may be TRBD1 (6 bases). The CDR3 consists of 13 residues. Between the trimmed V and J ends, which lost 4 bases and 6 bases, there was a span of 11 bases. The germline gives CDR1 SGHRS, CDR2 YFSETQ. The CDR3 sequence: CASSMVGGQPQHF. For the CDR3, the DNA is TGCGCCAGCAGCATGGTAGGGGGTCAGCCCCAGCATTTT.

This clonotype showed up many times. The chain has TRBV30 and TRBJ1-1; 7 bases align to TRBD1. This CDR3 has 13 residues. Germline V CDR1 and CDR2: GTSNPN, SVGIG (reference sequence). V shed 4 bases, J shed 1 base, and the junction held 3 bases outside the gene matches. CDR3 nucleotides: TGTGCCTGGAACCGACAGGGGAACACTGAAGCTTTCTTT. Encoded protein: CAWNRQGNTEAFF.

Concerning this clonotype itself: A far larger clone differs by one base, so this is likely a read error. The rearrangement links TRBV9 to TRBJ2-7, with 7 bases that match TRBD1. The end of the DNA aligns better with TRBJ2-5, so the J call may be wrong. Germline V gene lookup returns CDR1 SGDLS and CDR2 YYNGEE. CDR3 length: 15 amino acids. Here the CDR3 DNA reads TGTGCCAGCAGCGCCCAACAGGGGATGCAAGAGACCCAGTACTTC. This translates into CASSAQQGMQETQYF.

This clonotype was observed at least ten times. This chain links TRBV14 with TRBJ2-2; 14 bases agree with TRBD2. Trimming took 3 bases from V and 6 from J; bases not matched to a gene: 0. Looked up from germline, CDR1 is SGHDN and CDR2 is FVKESK. The CDR3 sequence is 15 residues long. The chain's CDR3 is CASSQGLAGAGELFF. The CDR3 coding sequence is TGTGCCAGCAGCCAGGGACTAGCGGGAGCCGGGGAGCTGTTTTTT. Together with reference TRBV14 and TRBJ2-2, the CDR3 gives the full variable domain: EAGVTQFPSHSVIEKGQTVTLRCDPISGHDNLYWYRRVMGKEIKFLLHFVKESKQDESGMPNNRFLAERTGGTYSTLKVQPAELEDSGVYFCASSQGLAGAGELFFGEGSRLTVL.